This TCR beta chain comes out of a study of kidney transplant recipient with SARS-CoV-2 infection. This CDR3 is 16 amino acids long. V was shortened by 1 base and J by 2 bases, with 9 bases between the two germline ends. The V gene's germline CDR1 is LNHNV and CDR2 YYDKDF (reference sequence). This clonotype has a handful of counts. TCRdb re-analysed the reads in MiXCR, keeping a single row per CDR3 protein. The data hold 200,000 to 300,000 distinct CDR3 sequences, with under 35% observed a single time. This chain connects TRBV15 to TRBJ1-6; unclear D gene. This sequence originates from a male patient aged 25-45 years who had COVID-19 and was a kidney transplant recipient. Some of the T cells might come from the graft donor. The source material was a blood sample, sampled at baseline and on day 111 from a kidney transplant recipient. This CDR3 reads CATSRVAATYNSPLHF. DNA of the CDR3: TGTGCCACCAGCAGAGTGGCTGCCACCTATAATTCACCCCTCCACTTT.